Here is one T cell receptor beta chain with its context. Here immunoSEQ multiplex PCR was the method, and the copy in TCRdb shows in-frame clones only, minus some. The sample shows about 270,000 clones, roughly 93% of them seen only once. This entry is derived from a study of T cell responses to AZD1222 COVID-19 vaccine. The CDR3 has 12 residues. V was clipped by 7 bases and J by 6 bases, with 13 bases between them. CDR1 and CDR2 (germline): SNHLY, FYNNEI. The input for sequencing was peripheral blood, taken 28 days after the second AZD1222 dose. This rearrangement joins TRBV2 to TRBJ2-7, with a possible D match to TRBD2 (6 bases). This receptor was identified in an adult who received the AZD1222 COVID-19 vaccine. The CDR3 DNA reads TGTGCCAGCACCTTGGACTACTCCGAGCAGTACTTC. Protein sequence: CASTLDYSEQYF.